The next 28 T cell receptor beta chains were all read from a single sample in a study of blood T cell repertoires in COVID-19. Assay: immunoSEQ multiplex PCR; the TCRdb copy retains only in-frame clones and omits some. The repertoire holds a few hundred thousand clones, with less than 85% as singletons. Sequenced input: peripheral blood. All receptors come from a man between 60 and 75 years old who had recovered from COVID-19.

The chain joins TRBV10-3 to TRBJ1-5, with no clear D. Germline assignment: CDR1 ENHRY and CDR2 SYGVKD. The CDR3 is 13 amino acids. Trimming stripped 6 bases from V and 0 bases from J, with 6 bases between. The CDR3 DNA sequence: TGTGCCATCAGCGCAGATAGCAATCAGCCCCAGCATTTT. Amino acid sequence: CAISADSNQPQHF.

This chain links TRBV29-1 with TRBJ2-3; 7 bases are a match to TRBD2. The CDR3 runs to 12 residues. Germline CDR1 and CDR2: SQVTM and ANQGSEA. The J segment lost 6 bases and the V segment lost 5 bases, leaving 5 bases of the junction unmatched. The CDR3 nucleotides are TGCAGCGTTAAGACTAGCCGGGATACGCAGTATTTT. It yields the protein CSVKTSRDTQYF.

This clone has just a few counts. This chain's CDR3 is CASSEASGSFRGEQYF. In DNA form, the CDR3 reads TGTGCCAGCAGTGAGGCTAGCGGGAGTTTCCGGGGCGAGCAGTACTTC. The rearrangement joins TRBV9 to TRBJ2-7; 10 bases align to TRBD2. The CDR3 length is 16 residues. With V trimmed by 5 bases and J by 6 bases, 14 bases remained unmatched. Germline CDR1 is SGDLS and CDR2 is YYNGEE. Variable domain in full (rest from reference TRBV9 and TRBJ2-7): DSGVTQTPKHLITATGQRVTLRCSPRSGDLSVYWYQQSLDQGLQFLIQYYNGEERAKGNILERFSAQQFPDLHSELNLSSLELGDSALYFCASSEASGSFRGEQYFGPGTRLTVT.

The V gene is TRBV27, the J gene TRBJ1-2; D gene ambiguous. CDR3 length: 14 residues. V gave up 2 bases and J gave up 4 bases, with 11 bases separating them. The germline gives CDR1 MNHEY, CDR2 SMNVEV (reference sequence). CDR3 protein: CASSLTGSFYGYTF. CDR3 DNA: TGTGCCAGCAGTTTAACTGGGAGCTTCTATGGCTACACCTTC.

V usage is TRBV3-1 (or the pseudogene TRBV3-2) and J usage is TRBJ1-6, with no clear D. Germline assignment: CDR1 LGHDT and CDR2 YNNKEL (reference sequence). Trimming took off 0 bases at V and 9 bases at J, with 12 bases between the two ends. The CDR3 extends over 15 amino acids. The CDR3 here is CASSQDKLVRSPLHF. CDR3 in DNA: TGTGCCAGCAGCCAAGATAAGCTGGTCCGTTCACCCCTCCACTTT.

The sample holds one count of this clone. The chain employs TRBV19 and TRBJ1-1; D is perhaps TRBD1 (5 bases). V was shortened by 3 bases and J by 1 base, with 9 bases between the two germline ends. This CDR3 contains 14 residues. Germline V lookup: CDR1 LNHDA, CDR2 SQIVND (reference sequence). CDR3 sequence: CASSMGQGNTEAFF. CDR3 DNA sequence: TGTGCCAGTAGTATGGGGCAGGGGAACACTGAAGCTTTCTTT.

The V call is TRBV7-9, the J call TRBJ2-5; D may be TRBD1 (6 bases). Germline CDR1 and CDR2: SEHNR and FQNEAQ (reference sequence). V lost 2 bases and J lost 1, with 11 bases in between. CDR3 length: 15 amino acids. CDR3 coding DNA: TGTGCCAGCAGCTTACTCGGACAGAGCCAAGAGACCCAGTACTTC. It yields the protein CASSLLGQSQETQYF.

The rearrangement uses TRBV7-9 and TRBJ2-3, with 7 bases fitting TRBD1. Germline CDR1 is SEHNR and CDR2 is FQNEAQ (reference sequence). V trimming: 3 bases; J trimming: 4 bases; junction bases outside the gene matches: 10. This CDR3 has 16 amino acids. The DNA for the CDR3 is TGTGCCAGCAGCTTCGGCAAGGGGGCGAATCCAGATACGCAGTATTTT. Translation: CASSFGKGANPDTQYF.

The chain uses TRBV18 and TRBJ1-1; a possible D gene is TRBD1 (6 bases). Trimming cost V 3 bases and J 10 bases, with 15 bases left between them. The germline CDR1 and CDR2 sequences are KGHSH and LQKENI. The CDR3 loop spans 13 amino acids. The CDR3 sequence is CASSPSPQGGAFF. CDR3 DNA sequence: TGTGCCAGCTCACCGTCCCCTCAAGGGGGAGCTTTCTTT. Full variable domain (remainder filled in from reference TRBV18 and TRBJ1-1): NAGVMQNPRHLVRRRGQEARLRCSPMKGHSHVYWYRQLPEEGLKFMVYLQKENIIDESGMPKERFSAEFPKEGPSILRIQQVVRGDSAAYFCASSPSPQGGAFFGQGTRLTVV.

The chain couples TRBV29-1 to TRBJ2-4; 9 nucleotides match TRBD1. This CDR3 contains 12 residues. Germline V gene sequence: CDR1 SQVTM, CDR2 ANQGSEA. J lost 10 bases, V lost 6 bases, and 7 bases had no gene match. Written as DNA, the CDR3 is TGCAGCGTCGTCGCTGACAGGGGGATTCAGTACTTC. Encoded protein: CSVVADRGIQYF.

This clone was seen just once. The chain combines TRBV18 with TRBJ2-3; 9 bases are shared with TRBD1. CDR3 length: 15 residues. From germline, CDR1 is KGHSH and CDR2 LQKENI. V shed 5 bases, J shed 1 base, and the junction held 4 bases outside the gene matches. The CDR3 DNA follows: TGTGCCAGCTCATCACAGGGGGCGGGCACAGATACGCAGTATTTT. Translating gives CASSSQGAGTDTQYF.

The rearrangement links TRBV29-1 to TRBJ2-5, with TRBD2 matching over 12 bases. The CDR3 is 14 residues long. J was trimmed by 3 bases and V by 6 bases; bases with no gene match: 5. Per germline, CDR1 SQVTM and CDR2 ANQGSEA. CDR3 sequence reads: CSVTSGGTKETQYF. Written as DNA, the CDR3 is TGCAGCGTAACTAGCGGGGGGACCAAAGAGACCCAGTACTTC.

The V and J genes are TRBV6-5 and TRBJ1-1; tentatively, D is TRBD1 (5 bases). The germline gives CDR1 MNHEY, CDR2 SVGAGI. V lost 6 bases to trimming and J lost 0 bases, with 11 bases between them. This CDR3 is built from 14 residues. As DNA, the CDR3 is TGTGCCAGCAGCGGAGACAGACTGAACACTGAAGCTTTCTTT. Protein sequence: CASSGDRLNTEAFF.

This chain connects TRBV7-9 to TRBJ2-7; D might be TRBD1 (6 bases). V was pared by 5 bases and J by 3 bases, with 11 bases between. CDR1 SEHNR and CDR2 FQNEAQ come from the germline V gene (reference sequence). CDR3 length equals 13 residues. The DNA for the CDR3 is TGTGCCAGCAGCCCCCTGGACAGCTACGAGCAGTACTTC. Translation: CASSPLDSYEQYF. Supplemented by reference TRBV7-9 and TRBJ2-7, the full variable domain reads DTGVSQNPRHKITKRGQNVTFRCDPISEHNRLYWYRQTLGQGPEFLTYFQNEAQLEKSRLLSDRFSAERPKGSFSTLEIQRTEQGDSAMYLCASSPLDSYEQYFGPGTRLTVT.

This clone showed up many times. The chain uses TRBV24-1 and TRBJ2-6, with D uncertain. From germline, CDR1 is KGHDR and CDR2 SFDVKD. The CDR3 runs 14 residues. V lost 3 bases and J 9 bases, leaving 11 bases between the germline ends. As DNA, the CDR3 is TGTGCCACCAGTGATGCGAACCAATTCAACGTCCTGACTTTC. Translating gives CATSDANQFNVLTF.

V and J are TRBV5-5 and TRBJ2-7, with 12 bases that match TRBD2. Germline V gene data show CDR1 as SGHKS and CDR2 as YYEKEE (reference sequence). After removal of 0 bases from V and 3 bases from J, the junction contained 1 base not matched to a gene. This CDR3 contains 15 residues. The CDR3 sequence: CASSLGTSGIYEQYF. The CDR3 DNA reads TGTGCCAGCAGCTTGGGGACTAGCGGGATCTACGAGCAGTACTTC.

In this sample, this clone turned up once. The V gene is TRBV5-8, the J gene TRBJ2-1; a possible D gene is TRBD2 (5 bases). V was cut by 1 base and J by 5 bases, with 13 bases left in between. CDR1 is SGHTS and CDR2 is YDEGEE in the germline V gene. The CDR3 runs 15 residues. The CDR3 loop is CASSLLRARDNEQFF. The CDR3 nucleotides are TGTGCCAGCAGCTTGTTACGGGCGAGGGACAATGAGCAGTTCTTC.

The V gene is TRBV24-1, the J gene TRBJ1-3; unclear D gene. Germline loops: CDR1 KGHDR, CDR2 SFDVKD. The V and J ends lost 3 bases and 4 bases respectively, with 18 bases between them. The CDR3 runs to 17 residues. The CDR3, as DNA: TGTGCCACCAGTGATCCCGAAGCCCAGGTGTTCGGAAACACCATATATTTT. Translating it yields CATSDPEAQVFGNTIYF.

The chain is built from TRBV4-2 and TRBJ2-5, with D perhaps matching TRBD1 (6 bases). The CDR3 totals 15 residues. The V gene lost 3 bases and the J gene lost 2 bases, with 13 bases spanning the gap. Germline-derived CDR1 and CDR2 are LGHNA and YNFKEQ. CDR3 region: CASSQPGQGQETQYF. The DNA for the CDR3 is TGTGCCAGCAGCCAGCCGGGACAAGGGCAAGAGACCCAGTACTTC.

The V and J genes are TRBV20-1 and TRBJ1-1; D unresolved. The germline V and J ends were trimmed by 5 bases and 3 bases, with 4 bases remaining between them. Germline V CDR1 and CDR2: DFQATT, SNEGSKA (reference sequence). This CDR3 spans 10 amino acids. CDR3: CSAPDTEAFF. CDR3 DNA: TGCAGTGCTCCTGACACTGAAGCTTTCTTT.

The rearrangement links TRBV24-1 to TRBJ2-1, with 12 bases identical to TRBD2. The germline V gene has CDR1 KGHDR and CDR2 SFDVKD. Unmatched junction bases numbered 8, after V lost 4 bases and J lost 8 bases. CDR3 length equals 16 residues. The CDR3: CATSEQRTSGIHEQFF. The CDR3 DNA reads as TGTGCCACCAGTGAGCAAAGGACTAGCGGGATCCATGAGCAGTTCTTC.

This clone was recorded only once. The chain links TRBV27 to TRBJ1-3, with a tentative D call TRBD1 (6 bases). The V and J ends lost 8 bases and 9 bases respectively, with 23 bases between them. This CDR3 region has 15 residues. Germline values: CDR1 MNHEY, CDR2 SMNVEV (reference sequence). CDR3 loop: CASGSLTQGVTTIYF. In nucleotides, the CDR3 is TGTGCCAGCGGTAGTTTGACACAGGGCGTCACCACCATATATTTT.

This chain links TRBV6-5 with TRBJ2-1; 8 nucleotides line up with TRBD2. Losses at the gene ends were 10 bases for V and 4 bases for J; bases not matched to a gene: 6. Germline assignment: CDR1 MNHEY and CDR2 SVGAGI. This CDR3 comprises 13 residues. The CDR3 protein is CATRAGAYNEQFF. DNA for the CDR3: TGTGCCACCAGAGCGGGGGCATACAATGAGCAGTTCTTC.

The CDR3 DNA follows: TGTGCCAGTAGCCCACGGGACAGGGGGACGCGGTCGAACATTCAGTACTTC. It is translated as CASSPRDRGTRSNIQYF. V gene TRBV19 combines with J gene TRBJ2-4, with 11 bases fitting TRBD1. Germline V gene data show CDR1 as LNHDA and CDR2 as SQIVND (reference sequence). CDR3 length: 17 amino acids. J was trimmed by 7 bases and V by 6 bases; bases with no gene match: 14. Supplemented by reference TRBV19 and TRBJ2-4, the full variable domain reads DGGITQSPKYLFRKEGQNVTLSCEQNLNHDAMYWYRQDPGQGLRLIYYSQIVNDFQKGDIAEGYSVSREKKESFPLTVTSAQKNPTAFYLCASSPRDRGTRSNIQYFGAGTRLSVL.

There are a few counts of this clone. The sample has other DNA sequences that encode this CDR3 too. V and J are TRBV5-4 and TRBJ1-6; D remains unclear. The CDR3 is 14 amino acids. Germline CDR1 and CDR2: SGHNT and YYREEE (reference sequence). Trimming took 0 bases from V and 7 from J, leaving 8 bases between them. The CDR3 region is CASSLEGGNSPLHF. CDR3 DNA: TGTGCCAGCAGCTTGGAGGGCGGGAATTCACCCCTCCACTTT. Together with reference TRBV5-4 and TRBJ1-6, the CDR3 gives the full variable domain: ETGVTQSPTHLIKTRGQQVTLRCSSQSGHNTVSWYQQALGQGPQFIFQYYREEENGRGNFPPRFSGLQFPNYSSELNVNALELDDSALYLCASSLEGGNSPLHFGNGTRLTVT.

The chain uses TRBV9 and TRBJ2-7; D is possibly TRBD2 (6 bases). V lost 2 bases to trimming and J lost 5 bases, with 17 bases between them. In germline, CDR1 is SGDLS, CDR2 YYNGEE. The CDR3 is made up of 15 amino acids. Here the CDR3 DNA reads TGTGCCAGCAGCGTGGGGATTGGGGGGAAGGACGAGCAGTACTTC. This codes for CASSVGIGGKDEQYF.

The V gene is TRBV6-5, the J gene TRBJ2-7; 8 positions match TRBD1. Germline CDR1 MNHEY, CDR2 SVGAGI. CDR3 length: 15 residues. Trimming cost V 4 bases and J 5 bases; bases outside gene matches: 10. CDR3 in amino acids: CASSFGQGKVNEQYF. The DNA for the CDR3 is TGTGCCAGCAGTTTTGGACAGGGTAAAGTGAACGAGCAGTACTTC.

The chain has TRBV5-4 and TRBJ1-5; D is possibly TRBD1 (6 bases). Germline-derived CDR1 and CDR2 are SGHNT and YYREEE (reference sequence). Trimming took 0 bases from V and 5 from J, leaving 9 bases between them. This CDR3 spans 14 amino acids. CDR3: CASSLAGVDQPQHF. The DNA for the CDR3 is TGTGCCAGCAGCTTGGCAGGGGTCGATCAGCCCCAGCATTTT.